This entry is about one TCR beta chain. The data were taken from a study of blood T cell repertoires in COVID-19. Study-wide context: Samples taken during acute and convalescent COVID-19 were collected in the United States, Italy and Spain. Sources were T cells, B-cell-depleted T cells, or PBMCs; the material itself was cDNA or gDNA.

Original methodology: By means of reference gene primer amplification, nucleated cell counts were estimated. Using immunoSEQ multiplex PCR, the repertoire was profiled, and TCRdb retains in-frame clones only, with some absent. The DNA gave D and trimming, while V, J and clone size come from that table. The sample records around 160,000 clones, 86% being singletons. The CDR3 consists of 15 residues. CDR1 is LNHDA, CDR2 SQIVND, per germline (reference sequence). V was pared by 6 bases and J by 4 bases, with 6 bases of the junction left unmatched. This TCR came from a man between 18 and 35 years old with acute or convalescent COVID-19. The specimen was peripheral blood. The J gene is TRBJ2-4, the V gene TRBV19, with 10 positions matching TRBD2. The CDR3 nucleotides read TGTGCCAGTAGCCTAATAGCGGGGGGTAAAAACATTCAGTACTTC. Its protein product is CASSLIAGGKNIQYF.